A selection of T cell receptor beta chains follows, all from one sample in a study of T cells after yellow fever vaccination. TCRdb re-derived calls from the 5' RACE reads in MiXCR, one entry per CDR3 protein. The sample yields some 400,000 distinct CDR3 sequences, about 19% seen once. This specimen was PBMCs, taken before the yellow fever booster vaccination. The origin of the receptors is a man between 18 and 29 years old who received the YFV17D yellow fever vaccine. Both conserved end residues are part of each CDR3. A D gene is named only where the DNA matches it firmly. A row's size may be missing; if present it is once, few, many or a size class.

TRBJ2-7 NA NA TRBV6-5 CASSNRDPAAEQYF TGTGCCAGCAGTAACCGGGACCCCGCGGCCGAGCAGTACTTC
TRBJ2-5 few TRBD1 TRBV6-5 CASSYNRGLETQYF TGTGCCAGCAGTTACAACAGGGGGCTGGAGACCCAGTACTTC
TRBJ1-1 NA TRBD1 TRBV10-3 CAISGDREDTEAFF TGTGCCATCAGTGGGGACAGGGAGGACACTGAAGCTTTCTTT
TRBJ2-5 NA NA TRBV7-9 CASSLGGTQVFGETQYF TGTGCCAGCAGCTTAGGAGGGACACAGGTATTTGGGGAGACCCAGTACTTC
TRBJ2-7 NA TRBD1 TRBV10-3 CAISESQGATYEQYF TGTGCCATCAGTGAGAGTCAGGGGGCCACCTACGAGCAGTACTTC
TRBJ2-6 NA NA TRBV12-3/TRBV12-4 CASSRRSGANVLTF TGTGCCAGCAGTCGGCGGTCTGGGGCCAACGTCCTGACTTTC
TRBJ1-3 few NA TRBV20-1 CSARGAHSGNTIYF TGCAGTGCTAGAGGGGCTCACTCTGGAAACACCATATATTTT
TRBJ2-1 NA NA TRBV11-2 CASSPPGRNEQFF TGTGCCAGCAGCCCGCCCGGGAGAAATGAGCAGTTCTTC
TRBJ1-1 few TRBD1 TRBV18 CASSLTGTGVTEAFF TGTGCCAGCTCACTAACCGGGACAGGGGTCACTGAAGCTTTCTTT
TRBJ1-2 NA NA TRBV20-1 CSAPQRDKVGYTF TGCAGTGCCCCCCAGAGGGACAAGGTGGGCTACACCTTC
TRBJ2-3 NA TRBD2 TRBV6-6 CASSYQRGAADTQYF TGTGCCAGCAGTTACCAGCGGGGGGCCGCAGATACGCAGTATTTT
TRBJ1-3 NA NA TRBV29-1 CSVGGVWSGAHGNTIYF TGCAGCGTTGGGGGGGTTTGGTCGGGGGCTCATGGAAACACCATATATTTT
TRBJ2-1 NA TRBD2 TRBV5-1 CASSALTSGGEQFF TGCGCCAGCAGCGCGTTGACTAGCGGGGGTGAGCAGTTCTTC
TRBJ2-2 once TRBD1 TRBV11-3 CASSPTLLKTGVHTGELFF TGTGCCAGCAGCCCGACCCTTCTAAAGACAGGGGTCCACACCGGGGAGCTGTTTTTT
TRBJ2-1 few NA TRBV7-2 CASSFIESSYNEQFF TGTGCCAGCAGCTTTATCGAGAGCTCCTACAATGAGCAGTTCTTC
TRBJ1-2 NA TRBD1 TRBV20-1 CSAAGQGNANYGYTF TGCAGTGCCGCGGGACAGGGGAATGCTAACTATGGCTACACCTTC
TRBJ1-5 NA TRBD1 TRBV27 CASSSGQGEVGNQPQHF TGTGCCAGCAGTTCGGGGCAGGGGGAAGTGGGAAATCAGCCCCAGCATTTT
TRBJ2-3 NA TRBD2 TRBV6-5 CASSYWAGTSGVDTQYF TGTGCCAGCAGTTACTGGGCCGGGACTAGCGGGGTGGATACGCAGTATTTT
TRBJ1-4 few TRBD1 TRBV7-2 CASSLVGQGAQEKLFF TGTGCCAGCAGCTTAGTAGGTCAGGGGGCGCAAGAAAAACTGTTTTTT
TRBJ1-2 NA NA TRBV12-3/TRBV12-4 CASRLRGYGYTF TGTGCCAGCAGGCTCCGGGGTTATGGCTACACCTTC
TRBJ2-2 few TRBD2 TRBV7-2 CASSLASSGIGELFF TGTGCCAGCAGCTTAGCGTCTAGCGGGATAGGGGAGCTGTTTTTT
TRBJ2-1 NA NA TRBV12-3/TRBV12-4 CASSLALGPNEQFF TGTGCCAGCAGTTTAGCGCTGGGGCCTAATGAGCAGTTCTTC
TRBJ1-2 NA TRBD1 TRBV12-3/TRBV12-4 CASSTTGALNYGYTF TGTGCCAGCAGTACCACAGGGGCGCTTAACTATGGCTACACCTTC
TRBJ2-5 many TRBD2 TRBV9 CASSASGAETQYF TGTGCCAGCAGCGCTAGCGGGGCGGAGACCCAGTACTTC
TRBJ2-2 few NA TRBV6-5 CASTTNSRGAGELFF TGTGCCAGCACCACCAATTCCAGGGGGGCCGGGGAGCTGTTTTTT
TRBJ2-7 few TRBD1 TRBV9 CASSADRADPYEQYF TGTGCCAGCAGCGCGGACAGGGCCGACCCCTACGAGCAGTACTTC
TRBJ2-7 NA TRBD1 TRBV5-1 CASSDPGGRPYEQYF TGCGCCAGCAGCGATCCAGGGGGCCGCCCCTACGAGCAGTACTTC